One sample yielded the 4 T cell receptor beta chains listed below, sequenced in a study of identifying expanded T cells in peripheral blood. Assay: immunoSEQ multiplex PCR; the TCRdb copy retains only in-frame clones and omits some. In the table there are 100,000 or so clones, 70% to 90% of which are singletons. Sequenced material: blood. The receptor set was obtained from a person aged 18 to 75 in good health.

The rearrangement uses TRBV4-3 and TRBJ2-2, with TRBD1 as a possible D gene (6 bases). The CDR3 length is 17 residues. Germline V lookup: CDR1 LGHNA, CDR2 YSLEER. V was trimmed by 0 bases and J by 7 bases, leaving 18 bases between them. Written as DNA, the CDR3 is TGCGCCAGCAGCCAAGAGACCCGGACAGAGGGGTTCGGGGAGCTGTTTTTT. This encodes CASSQETRTEGFGELFF.

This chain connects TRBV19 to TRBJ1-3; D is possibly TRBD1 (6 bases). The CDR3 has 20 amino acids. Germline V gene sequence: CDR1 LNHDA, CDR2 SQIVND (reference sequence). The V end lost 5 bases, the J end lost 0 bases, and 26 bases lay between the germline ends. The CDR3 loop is CASSYSSWNSDSFSGNTIYF. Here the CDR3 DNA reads TGTGCCAGTAGTTACTCCTCCTGGAACTCGGACAGCTTCTCTGGAAACACCATATATTTT.

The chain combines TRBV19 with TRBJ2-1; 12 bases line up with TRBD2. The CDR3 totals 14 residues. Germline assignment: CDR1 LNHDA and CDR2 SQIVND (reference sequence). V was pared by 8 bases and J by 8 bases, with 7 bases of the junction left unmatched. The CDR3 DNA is TGTGCCAGTTTCGCTAGCGGGGGGGCCGATGAGCAGTTCTTC. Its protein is CASFASGGADEQFF.

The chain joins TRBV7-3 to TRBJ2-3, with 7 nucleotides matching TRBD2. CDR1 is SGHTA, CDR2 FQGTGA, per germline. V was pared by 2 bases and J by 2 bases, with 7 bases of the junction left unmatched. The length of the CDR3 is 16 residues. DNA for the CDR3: TGTGCCAGCAGCTTAGGATTAGCGGGCCACACAGATACGCAGTATTTT. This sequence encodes CASSLGLAGHTDTQYF.